Described below is a single TCR beta chain sequence and its context. These data belong to a study of cytomegalovirus exposure and HLA in healthy donors. Study-level background: There were approximately 85 million unique TCRs (from HLA-typed donors) in an early data release.

The CDR3 contains 15 residues. Trimming pared 4 bases from V and 3 bases from J, leaving 14 bases between. CDR1 is SGDLS, CDR2 YYNGEE, per germline. Vbeta (60) and Jbeta (13) primers were used in the PCR. Using immunoSEQ multiplex PCR, the repertoire was profiled, and TCRdb retains in-frame clones only, with some absent. This table has 150,000 to 200,000 clones, around 80% appearing once. Sequencing input: PBMCs. The rearrangement joins TRBV9 to TRBJ2-1, with D possibly TRBD1 on 5 matching bases. The origin of this receptor is a man aged 45-65 years in good health and CMV-seropositive. In DNA form, the CDR3 reads TGTGCCAGCAGCCCTCAGGGAACCTTCTACAATGAGCAGTTCTTC. It yields the protein CASSPQGTFYNEQFF.